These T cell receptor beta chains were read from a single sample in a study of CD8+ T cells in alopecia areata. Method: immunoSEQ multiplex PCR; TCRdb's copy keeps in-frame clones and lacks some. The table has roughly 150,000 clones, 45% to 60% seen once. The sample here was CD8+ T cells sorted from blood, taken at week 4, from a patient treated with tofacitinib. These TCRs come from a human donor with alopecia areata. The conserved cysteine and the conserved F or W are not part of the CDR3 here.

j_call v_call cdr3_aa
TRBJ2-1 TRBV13 ASSSGQESSYNEQF
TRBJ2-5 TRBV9 ASSVDTGSTQY
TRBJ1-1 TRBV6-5 ATGQSNTEAF
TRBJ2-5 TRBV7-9 ASSMRERSQETQY
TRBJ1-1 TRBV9 ASSVGDGDTEAF
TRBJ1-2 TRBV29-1 SGDREKGGYT
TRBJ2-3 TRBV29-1 SVTLLAGEHTDTQY
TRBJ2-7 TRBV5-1 ASSSGGVYEQY
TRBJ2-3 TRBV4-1 ASSQPGVTDTQY
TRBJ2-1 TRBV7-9 ASSPRDQQF
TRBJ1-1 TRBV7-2 ASSFGQGTEAF
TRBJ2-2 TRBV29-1 GVYDRNTGELF
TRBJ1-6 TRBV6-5 ASSYEGVYSPLH
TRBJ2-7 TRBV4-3 ASSQGTGDYEQY
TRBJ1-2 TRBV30 AWNRQGIGYT
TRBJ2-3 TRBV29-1 SVVRIPDTQY
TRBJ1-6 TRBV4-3 ASSQVVRQGTSPLH
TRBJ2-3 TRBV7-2 ASSLITSSTDTQY
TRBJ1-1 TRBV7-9 ASGIMNTEAF
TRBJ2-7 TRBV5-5 ASSSHSTYEQY
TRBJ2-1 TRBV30 AWSLGTEQF
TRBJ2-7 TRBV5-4 ASSLAEGGEQY
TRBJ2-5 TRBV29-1 SVDGQGETQY
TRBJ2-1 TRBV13 ASSPERGSYNEQF
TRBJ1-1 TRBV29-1 SVEGRVNTEAF
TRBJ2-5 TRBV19 ASSTTSGTEETQY
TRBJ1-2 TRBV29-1 SPPPGCIYGYT
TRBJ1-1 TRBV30 AWGQGLAEAF
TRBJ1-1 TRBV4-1 ASSQDPGTENTEAF
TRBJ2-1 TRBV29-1 SVGRAGVYNEQF
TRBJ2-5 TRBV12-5 ASGLFRGAGETQY
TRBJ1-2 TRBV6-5 ASSYGGSSYGYT
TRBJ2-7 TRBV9 ASSARRDGYEQY
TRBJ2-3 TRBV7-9 ASSPYDRGGTDTQY
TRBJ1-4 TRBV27 ASSLVDEEELF
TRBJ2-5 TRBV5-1 ASSRPISPQY
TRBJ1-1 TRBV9 ASRPAGQLMNTEAF
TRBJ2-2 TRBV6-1 ATLDRANTGELF
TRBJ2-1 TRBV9 ASSVEGGPSYNEQF
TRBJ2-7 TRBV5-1 ASSLEGDSNYEQY
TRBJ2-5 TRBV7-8 ASSRLAGDLIPQY
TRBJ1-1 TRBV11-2 ASSFRAGAITEAF
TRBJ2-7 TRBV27 ASSLDRDPYEQY
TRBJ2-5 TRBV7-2 ASLPVSGGQETQY
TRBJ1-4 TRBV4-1 ASTQTALSAPGEKLF
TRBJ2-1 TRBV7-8 ASSPEGRGWGHLDNEQF
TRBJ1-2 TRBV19 ASTQDGYGYT
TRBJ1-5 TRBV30 AWSEDGDQPQH
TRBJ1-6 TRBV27 ASSFARASNSPLH
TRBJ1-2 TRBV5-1 ASSKGRLSGTRPNYGYT
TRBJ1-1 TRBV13 ASSVRSDTEAF
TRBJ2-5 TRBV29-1 SADLEIAGGPGETQY
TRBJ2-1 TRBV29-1 SVAEGLNEQF
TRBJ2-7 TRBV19 ASSLQGTYEQY
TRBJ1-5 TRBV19 ASSTNRLSSQPQH
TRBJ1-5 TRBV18 ASSSGQGHQPQH
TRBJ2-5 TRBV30 AWRPGTGGRETQY
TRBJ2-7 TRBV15 ATTQTSGGIHEQY